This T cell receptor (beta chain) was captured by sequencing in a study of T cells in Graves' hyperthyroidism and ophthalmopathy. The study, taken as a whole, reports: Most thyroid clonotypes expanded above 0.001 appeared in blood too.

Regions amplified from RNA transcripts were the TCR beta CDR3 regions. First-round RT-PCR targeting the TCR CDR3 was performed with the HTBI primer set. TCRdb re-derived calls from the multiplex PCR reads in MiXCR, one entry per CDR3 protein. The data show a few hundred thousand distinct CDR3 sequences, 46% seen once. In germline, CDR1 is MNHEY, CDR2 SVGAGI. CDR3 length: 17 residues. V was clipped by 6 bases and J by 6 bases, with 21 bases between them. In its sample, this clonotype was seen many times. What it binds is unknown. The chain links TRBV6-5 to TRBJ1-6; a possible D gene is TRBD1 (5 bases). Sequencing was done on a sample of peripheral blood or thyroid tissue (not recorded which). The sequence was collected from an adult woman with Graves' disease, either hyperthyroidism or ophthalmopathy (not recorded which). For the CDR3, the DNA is TGTGCCAGCAGCCTACGAATCCAGGGCTCTCTTAATTCACCCCTCCACTTT. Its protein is CASSLRIQGSLNSPLHF.